One sample yielded the 15 T cell receptor beta chains listed below, sequenced in a study of T cell repertoires in cytomegalovirus infection. From the reads, TCRdb called clonotypes with MiXCR, one entry per CDR3 protein. The sample lists hundreds of thousands of distinct CDR3 sequences, roughly 30% occurring once. The antigens of these receptors remain unknown. This material consisted of cultured PBMCs, taken from culture after CMV antigen stimulation. Receptor source: a human donor in good health (CMV status not recorded). Some clones in this sample may be carry-over from other donors' samples.

In this sample, this clonotype turned up once. The V gene is TRBV12-3 or TRBV12-4, the J gene TRBJ1-2; tentatively, D is TRBD1 (6 bases). The CDR3 length is 13 residues. V was trimmed by 6 bases and J by 8 bases, leaving 16 bases between them. CDR3: CASSQLGGGGYTF. The CDR3 coding sequence is TGTGCCAGCAGCCAGCTAGGGGGTGGAGGCTACACCTTC.

This clonotype was seen a few times. This chain connects TRBV7-2 to TRBJ2-1; D may be TRBD1 (5 bases). Germline lookup yields CDR1 SGHTA and CDR2 FQGNSA. The CDR3 covers 13 residues. The V end was cut by 5 bases, the J end by 2 bases, with 7 bases between. The CDR3, as DNA: TGTGCCAGCAGCCAGGACACCTACAATGAGCAGTTCTTC. Residues: CASSQDTYNEQFF.

This chain connects TRBV20-1 to TRBJ2-1; TRBD2 agrees at 13 bases. This CDR3 is 15 amino acids long. Germline-derived CDR1 and CDR2 are DFQATT and SNEGSKA (reference sequence). The ends lost 4 bases at V and 2 bases at J; junction bases unmatched: 2. In DNA form, the CDR3 reads TGCAGTGCTAAAACTAGCGGGAGGGCCTACAATGAGCAGTTCTTC. It specifies CSAKTSGRAYNEQFF.

The chain employs TRBV27 and TRBJ2-7; no reliable D call. Trimming left V 2 bases short and J 2 bases short, with 13 bases between. There are 15 residues in the CDR3. CDR1 MNHEY and CDR2 SMNVEV come from the germline V gene (reference sequence). CDR3 loop: CASSLIPNGAYEQYF. DNA of the CDR3: TGTGCCAGCAGTTTAATCCCCAACGGAGCCTACGAGCAGTACTTC.

The gene calls are TRBV5-1 and TRBJ1-6, with 8 bases fitting TRBD1. From germline, CDR1 is SGHRS and CDR2 YFSETQ. Germline trimming cut 3 bases from V and 8 bases from J; bases unmatched to any gene: 7. CDR3 size: 15 residues. The DNA for the CDR3 is TGCGCCAGCAGCTACCTGGACAGGGTGGATTCACCCCTCCACTTT. It translates to CASSYLDRVDSPLHF.

Notes on this clonotype: A read error may account for a junction end that differs from germline. The V and J genes are TRBV5-3 and TRBJ2-4; tentatively, D is TRBD1 (6 bases). TRBV5-3 is treated as an ORF (open reading frame) with a function not yet certain. The CDR3 runs 15 residues. The CDR3 is CASSLGTQRGNIQYF. The CDR3 DNA follows: TGTGCCAGCAGCTTGGGGACACAAAGGGGAAACATTCAGTACTTC.

This clonotype showed up many times. V and J are TRBV7-2 and TRBJ2-1, with D unclear. This CDR3 contains 13 residues. The germline V and J ends were trimmed by 5 bases and 0 bases, with 5 bases remaining between them. CDR1 and CDR2 from the germline V gene are SGHTA and FQGNSA. The CDR3 protein is CASSVDSYNEQFF. The CDR3, as DNA: TGTGCCAGCAGCGTAGACTCCTACAATGAGCAGTTCTTC.

V is TRBV6-5 and J is TRBJ1-2; 9 nucleotides agree with TRBD1. Unmatched junction bases numbered 18, after V lost 10 bases and J lost 3 bases. This CDR3 is built from 17 residues. Germline V gives CDR1 MNHEY, CDR2 SVGAGI. CDR3 loop: CATRLSRGTGRYYGYTF. The CDR3, as DNA: TGTGCCACCAGACTTAGTAGGGGGACAGGGCGATACTATGGCTACACCTTC.

This clonotype was seen a few times. For the CDR3, the DNA is TGTGCCAGCAGCTTAGCGGCTGCGCACGGTAGGCAGTTCTTC. Protein product: CASSLAAAHGRQFF. The chain carries TRBV7-2 and TRBJ2-1, with no clear D. The ends were cut back, 0 bases at V and 12 bases at J, with 15 bases in the middle. Germline V gives CDR1 SGHTA, CDR2 FQGNSA. The CDR3 runs 14 residues.

The chain carries TRBV4-2 and TRBJ2-1; perhaps D is TRBD1 or TRBD2 (5 bases each). The CDR3 contains 17 residues. Germline CDR1 and CDR2: LGHNA and YNFKEQ. Between the trimmed V and J ends, which lost 5 bases and 5 bases, there was a span of 22 bases. The CDR3 DNA reads as TGTGCCAGCAGCTACCCTACCGGATGGGGGTTGGACAATGAGCAGTTCTTC. Translated, it gives CASSYPTGWGLDNEQFF.

The chain combines TRBV3-1 with TRBJ2-1, with D maybe TRBD2 (6 bases). The V end lost 3 bases, the J end lost 5 bases, and 14 bases lay between the germline ends. Germline CDR1 reads LGHDT; CDR2 reads YNNKEL (reference sequence). This CDR3 contains 15 residues. CDR3 amino acids: CASSHLSGKNNEQFF. CDR3 coding DNA: TGTGCCAGCAGCCACCTTAGCGGAAAAAACAATGAGCAGTTCTTC.

This sequence joins TRBV19 and TRBJ1-2; 10 nucleotides match TRBD1. The V gene's germline CDR1 is LNHDA and CDR2 SQIVND (reference sequence). CDR3 length: 14 residues. The V segment lost 8 bases and the J segment 4 bases; nucleotides outside the gene matches: 7. CDR3: CASRTGGVVYGYTF. The DNA for the CDR3 is TGTGCCAGTCGGACAGGGGGAGTCGTCTATGGCTACACCTTC.

The chain recombines TRBV2 with TRBJ1-6, with 8 bases matching TRBD1. CDR1 SNHLY and CDR2 FYNNEI come from the germline V gene. The J segment lost 6 bases and the V segment lost 8 bases, leaving 3 bases of the junction unmatched. The CDR3 spans 13 residues. The CDR3 protein is CASLTGGNSPLHF. In nucleotides, the CDR3 is TGTGCCAGCCTTACAGGGGGTAATTCACCCCTCCACTTT. The variable domain in full, with the rest retrieved from reference TRBV2 and TRBJ1-6, is EPEVTQTPSHQVTQMGQEVILRCVPISNHLYFYWYRQILGQKVEFLVSFYNNEISEKSEIFDDQFSVERPDGSNFTLKIRSTKLEDSAMYFCASLTGGNSPLHFGNGTRLTVT.

The chain carries TRBV12-3 or TRBV12-4 and TRBJ2-7, with TRBD2 as a possible D gene (6 bases). The germline V and J ends were trimmed by 5 bases and 6 bases, with 17 bases remaining between them. The CDR3 covers 14 residues. The CDR3 nucleotides read TGTGCCAGCAGTGGCAATGGACTATTCTCCGAGCAGTACTTC. Translating gives CASSGNGLFSEQYF.

V is TRBV4-1 and J is TRBJ2-1; 8 nucleotides align to TRBD2. Looked up from germline, CDR1 is MGHRA and CDR2 is YSYEKL. The V segment lost 1 base and the J segment 3 bases; nucleotides outside the gene matches: 14. The CDR3 sequence is 19 residues long. The CDR3 DNA follows: TGCGCCAGCAGCCAAGGGACCCCACGAGGCGGGGGGTACTACAATGAGCAGTTCTTC. Encoded protein: CASSQGTPRGGGYYNEQFF.